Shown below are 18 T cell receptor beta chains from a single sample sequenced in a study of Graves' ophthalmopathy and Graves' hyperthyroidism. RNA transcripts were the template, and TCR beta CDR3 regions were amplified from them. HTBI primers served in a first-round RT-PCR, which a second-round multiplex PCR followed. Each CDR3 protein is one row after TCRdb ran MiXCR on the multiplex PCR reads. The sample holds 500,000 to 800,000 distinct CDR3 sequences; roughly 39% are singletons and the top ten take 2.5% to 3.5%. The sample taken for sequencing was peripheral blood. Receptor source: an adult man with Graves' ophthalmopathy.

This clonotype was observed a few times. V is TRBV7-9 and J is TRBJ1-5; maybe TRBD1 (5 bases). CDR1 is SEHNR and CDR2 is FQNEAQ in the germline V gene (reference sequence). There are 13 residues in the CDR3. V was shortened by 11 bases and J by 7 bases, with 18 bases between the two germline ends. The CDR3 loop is CAWNPGPGQPQHF. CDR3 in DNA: TGTGCCTGGAACCCGGGACCGGGGCAGCCCCAGCATTTT.

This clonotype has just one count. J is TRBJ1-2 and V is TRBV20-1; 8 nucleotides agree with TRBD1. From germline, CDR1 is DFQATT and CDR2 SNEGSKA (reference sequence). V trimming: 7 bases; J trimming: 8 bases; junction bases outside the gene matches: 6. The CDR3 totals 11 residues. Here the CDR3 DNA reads TGCAGTGGTACAGGGGGGAAAGGCTACACCTTC. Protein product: CSGTGGKGYTF.

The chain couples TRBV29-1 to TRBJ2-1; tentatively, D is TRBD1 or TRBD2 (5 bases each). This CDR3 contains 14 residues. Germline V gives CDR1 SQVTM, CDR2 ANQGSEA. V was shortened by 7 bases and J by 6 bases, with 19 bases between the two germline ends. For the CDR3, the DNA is TGCAGCGCTGATCGGGGCGATCCCACCAATGAGCAGTTCTTC. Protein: CSADRGDPTNEQFF.

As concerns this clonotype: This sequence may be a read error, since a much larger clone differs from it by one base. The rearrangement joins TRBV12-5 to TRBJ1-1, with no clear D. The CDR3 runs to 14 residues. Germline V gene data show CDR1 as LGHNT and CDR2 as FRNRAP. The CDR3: CASSLRQVDTEAFF. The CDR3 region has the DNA TGTGCCAGCAGTTTACGGCAGGTGGACACTGAAGCTTTCTTT.

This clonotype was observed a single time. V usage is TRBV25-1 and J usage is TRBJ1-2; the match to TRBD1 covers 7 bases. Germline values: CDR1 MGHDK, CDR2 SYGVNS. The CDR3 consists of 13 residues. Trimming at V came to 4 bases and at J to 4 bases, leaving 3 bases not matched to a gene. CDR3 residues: CASSGGGLYGYTF. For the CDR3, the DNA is TGTGCCAGCAGTGGAGGGGGCCTCTATGGCTACACCTTC.

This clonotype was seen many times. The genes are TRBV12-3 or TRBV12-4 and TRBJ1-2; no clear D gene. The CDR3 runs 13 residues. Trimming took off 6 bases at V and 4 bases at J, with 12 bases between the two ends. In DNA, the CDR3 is TGTGCCAGCAGCCCACGACGGACCTATGGCTACACCTTC. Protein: CASSPRRTYGYTF.

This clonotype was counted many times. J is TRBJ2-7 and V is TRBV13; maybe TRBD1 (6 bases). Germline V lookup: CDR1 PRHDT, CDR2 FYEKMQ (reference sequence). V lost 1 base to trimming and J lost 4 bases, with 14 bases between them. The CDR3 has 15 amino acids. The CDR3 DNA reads TGTGCCAGCAGCTTAGTATCGCAGGGGAAGTACGAGCAGTACTTC. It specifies CASSLVSQGKYEQYF.

CDR3 residues: CASSPGQGGSGNTIYF. In DNA, the CDR3 is TGCGCCAGCAGCCCAGGACAGGGAGGTTCTGGAAACACCATATATTTT. This sequence joins TRBV5-1 and TRBJ1-3; 8 nucleotides line up with TRBD1. Trimming took 4 bases from V and 1 from J; bases not matched to a gene: 7. CDR3 length equals 16 residues. The V gene's germline CDR1 is SGHRS and CDR2 YFSETQ.

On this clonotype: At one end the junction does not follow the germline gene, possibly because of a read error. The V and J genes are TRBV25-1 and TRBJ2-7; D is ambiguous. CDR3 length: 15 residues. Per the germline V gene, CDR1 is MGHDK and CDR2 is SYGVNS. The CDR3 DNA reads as TGTGCCAGCAGTGACGTCCTACGACGCTACAATGAGCAGTCCTTC. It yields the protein CASSDVLRRYNEQSF.

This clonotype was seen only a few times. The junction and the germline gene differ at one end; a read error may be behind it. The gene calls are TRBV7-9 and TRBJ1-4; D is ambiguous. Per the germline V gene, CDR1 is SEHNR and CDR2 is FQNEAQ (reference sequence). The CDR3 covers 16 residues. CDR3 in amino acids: CASSPVSWKGNEKLFF. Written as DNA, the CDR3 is TGCGCCAGCAGCCCCGTCAGTTGGAAGGGTAATGAAAAACTGTTTTTT.

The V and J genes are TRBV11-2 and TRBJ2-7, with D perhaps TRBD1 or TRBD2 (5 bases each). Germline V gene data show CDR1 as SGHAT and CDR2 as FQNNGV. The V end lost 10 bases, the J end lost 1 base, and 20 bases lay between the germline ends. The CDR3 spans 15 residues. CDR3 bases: TGTGCCAACAGTTCCACCCGGGGCCCTTCCTACGAGCAGTACTTC. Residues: CANSSTRGPSYEQYF.

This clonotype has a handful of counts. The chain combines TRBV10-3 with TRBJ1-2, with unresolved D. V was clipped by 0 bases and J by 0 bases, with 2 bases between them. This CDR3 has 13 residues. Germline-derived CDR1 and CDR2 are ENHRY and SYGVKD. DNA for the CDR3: TGTGCCATCAGTGAGTCGGCTAACTATGGCTACACCTTC. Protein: CAISESANYGYTF.

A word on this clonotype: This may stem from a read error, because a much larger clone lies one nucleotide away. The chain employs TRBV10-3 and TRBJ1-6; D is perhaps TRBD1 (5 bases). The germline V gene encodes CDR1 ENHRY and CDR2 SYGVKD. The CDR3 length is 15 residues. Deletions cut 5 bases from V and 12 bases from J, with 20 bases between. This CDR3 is CAISYSPQDLLPLHF. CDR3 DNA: TGTGCCATCAGTTACTCGCCACAGGACCTCTTACCCCTCCACTTT.

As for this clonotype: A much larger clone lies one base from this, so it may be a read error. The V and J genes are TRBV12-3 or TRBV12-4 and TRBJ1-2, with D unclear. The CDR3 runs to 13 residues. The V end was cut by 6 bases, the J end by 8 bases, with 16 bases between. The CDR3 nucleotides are TGTGCCAGCAGGCCAGGAGTCCTTAGGGGCTACACCTTC. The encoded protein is CASRPGVLRGYTF.

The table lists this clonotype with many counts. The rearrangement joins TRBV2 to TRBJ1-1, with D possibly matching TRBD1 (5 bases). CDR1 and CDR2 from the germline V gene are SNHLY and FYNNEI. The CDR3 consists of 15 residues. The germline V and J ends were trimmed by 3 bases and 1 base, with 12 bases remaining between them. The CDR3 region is CASSELDSRNTEAFF. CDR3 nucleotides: TGTGCCAGCAGTGAGTTAGACAGCCGGAACACTGAAGCTTTCTTT.

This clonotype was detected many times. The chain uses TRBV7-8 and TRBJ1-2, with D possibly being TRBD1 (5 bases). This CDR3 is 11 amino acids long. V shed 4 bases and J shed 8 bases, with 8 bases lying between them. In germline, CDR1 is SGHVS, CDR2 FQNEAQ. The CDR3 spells CASSSQGGYTF. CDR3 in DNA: TGTGCCAGCAGCTCCCAGGGAGGCTACACCTTC.

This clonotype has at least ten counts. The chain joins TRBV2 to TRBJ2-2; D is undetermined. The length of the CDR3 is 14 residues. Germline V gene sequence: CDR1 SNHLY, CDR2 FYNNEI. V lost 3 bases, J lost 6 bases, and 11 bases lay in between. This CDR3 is CASSERWVPGELFF. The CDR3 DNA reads TGTGCCAGCAGTGAGCGGTGGGTTCCCGGGGAGCTGTTTTTT.

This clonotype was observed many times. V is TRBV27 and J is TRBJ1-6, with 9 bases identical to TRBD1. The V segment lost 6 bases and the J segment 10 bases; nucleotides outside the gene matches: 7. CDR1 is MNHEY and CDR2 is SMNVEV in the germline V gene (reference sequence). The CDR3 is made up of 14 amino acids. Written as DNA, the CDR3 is TGTGCCAGCAGGTGGGACAGGGCCCACTCACCCCTCCACTTT. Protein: CASRWDRAHSPLHF.